This TCR beta chain was recovered during a study of blood T cell repertoires in COVID-19. Produced via immunoSEQ multiplex PCR; TCRdb's table is partial and in-frame only. The sample records roughly 95,000 clones, 82% being singletons. This clone appeared once. The specimen was peripheral blood. This TCR derives from a man aged 50 to 59 with active or convalescent COVID-19.

As DNA, the CDR3 is TGTGCCAGCAGCTTAGCCCCGGTGGGGGGGACGAGCACAGATACGCAGTATTTT. Translated, it gives CASSLAPVGGTSTDTQYF. This rearrangement joins TRBV7-6 to TRBJ2-3, with 7 bases fitting TRBD2. J gave up 0 bases and V 0 bases, and 9 bases lay outside the gene matches. This CDR3 comprises 18 residues. Germline V lookup: CDR1 SGHVS, CDR2 FNYEAQ. The variable domain in full, completed from reference TRBV7-6 and TRBJ2-3, reads GAGVSQSPRYKVTKRGQDVALRCDPISGHVSLYWYRQALGQGPEFLTYFNYEAQQDKSGLPNDRFSAERPEGSISTLTIQRTEQRDSAMYRCASSLAPVGGTSTDTQYFGPGTRLTVL.